The 12 T cell receptor beta chains presented below share a single source sample, sequenced in a study of blood T cells in healthy people across ages. Sample-barcoded 5' priming and a J-beta primer mix drove a second PCR of about 6 to 12 cycles. TCRdb re-called the 5' RACE reads through MiXCR, storing one row per CDR3 protein. The sample shows roughly 1,100,000 distinct CDR3 sequences, less than 25% of them seen only once. The same sample was also studied in work on T cells of mothers and their children.

Sequenced: blood. These receptors came from a girl aged 2-10 years in good health.

This clonotype came up a few times. The rearrangement links TRBV5-1 to TRBJ2-5; TRBD1 aligns across 7 bases. The DNA matches TRBJ2-7 better at its end, which makes the J call doubtful. The CDR3 has 15 amino acids. Germline CDR1 and CDR2: SGHRS and YFSETQ. In DNA, the CDR3 is TGCGCCAGCAGCTTGGAGGGAGACAGGGACTACGAGCAGTACTTC. Protein sequence: CASSLEGDRDYEQYF.

The V gene is TRBV7-2, the J gene TRBJ2-5; the D gene is possibly TRBD2 (5 bases). Germline-derived CDR1 and CDR2 are SGHTA and FQGNSA. CDR3 length: 15 residues. V dropped 5 bases and J dropped 0 bases, with 13 bases sitting between them. Written as DNA, the CDR3 is TGTGCCAGCAGCCTGGAGGCGGAGTACCAAGAGACCCAGTACTTC. It encodes CASSLEAEYQETQYF.

This chain links TRBV7-2 with TRBJ2-4; a possible D gene is TRBD2 (5 bases). Looked up from germline, CDR1 is SGHTA and CDR2 is FQGNSA. Trimming removed 5 bases from V and 7 bases from J, with 12 bases in between. This CDR3 contains 13 residues. The CDR3 sequence: CASSPGWRNIQYF. CDR3 nucleotides: TGTGCCAGCAGCCCGGGGTGGAGGAACATTCAGTACTTC.

CDR3 nucleotides: TGTGCCAGCAGTAGAATGTTAGGGGCCACGGGCCAAGAGACCCAGTACTTC. Translating it yields CASSRMLGATGQETQYF. The chain has TRBV27 and TRBJ2-5, with D perhaps matching TRBD1 (5 bases). The V gene lost 5 bases and the J gene lost 1 base, with 20 bases spanning the gap. CDR1 is MNHEY, CDR2 SMNVEV, per germline (reference sequence). This CDR3 spans 17 amino acids.

This clonotype was found a few times. The chain uses TRBV20-1 and TRBJ2-7, with TRBD1 matching over 7 bases. CDR3 length: 15 residues. In germline, CDR1 is DFQATT, CDR2 SNEGSKA (reference sequence). V lost 6 bases to trimming and J lost 2 bases; unmatched junction nucleotides: 13. In DNA, the CDR3 is TGCAGTGCCATAACGACCGGGACAGCCACCTACGAGCAGTACTTC. Its protein product is CSAITTGTATYEQYF.

As for this clonotype: No conserved phenylalanine or tryptophan is present at the end of the CDR3, so a read error is the likely explanation. This chain joins TRBV11-2 and TRBJ2-5; D is tentatively TRBD1 or TRBD2 (5 bases each). The DNA end lines up better with TRBJ2-1; the J call may be wrong. CDR3 size: 16 residues. The germline CDR1 and CDR2 sequences are SGHAT and FQNNGV. CDR3: CARSLVGDRTWDEQFL. DNA for the CDR3: TGTGCCAGAAGCTTAGTTGGGGACCGGACTTGGGATGAGCAGTTCCTC.

This clonotype was counted between two and nine times. The chain carries TRBV12-3 or TRBV12-4 and TRBJ1-1, with no clear D. Trimming took off 6 bases at V and 1 base at J, with 12 bases between the two ends. The CDR3 sequence is 14 residues long. The DNA for the CDR3 is TGTGCCAGCAGCCCGTCCTGGAAGAACACTGAAGCTTTCTTT. This sequence encodes CASSPSWKNTEAFF.

This chain uses TRBV6-2 or TRBV6-3 with TRBJ2-1; a weak D match, TRBD2 (5 bases). This CDR3 spans 16 amino acids. CDR1 and CDR2 from the germline V gene are MNHEY and SVGEGT. With 0 bases removed from V and 0 bases from J, the gap between germline ends came to 9 bases. This chain's CDR3 is CASSYSKGSSYNEQFF. CDR3 nucleotides: TGTGCCAGCAGTTACTCGAAAGGGAGCTCCTACAATGAGCAGTTCTTC.

This clonotype has a handful of counts. The chain recombines TRBV2 with TRBJ2-1; the D call may be TRBD1 or TRBD2 (5 bases each). The V gene lost 5 bases and the J gene lost 0 bases, with 14 bases spanning the gap. Germline loops: CDR1 SNHLY, CDR2 FYNNEI. The CDR3 runs to 16 residues. CDR3 nucleotides: TGTGCCAGCAGTACTTGGGACGGTGACTCCTACAATGAGCAGTTCTTC. Encoded protein: CASSTWDGDSYNEQFF.

V and J are TRBV15 and TRBJ2-5; 11 bases map to TRBD1. Germline V CDR1 and CDR2: LNHNV, YYDKDF (reference sequence). The CDR3 is 17 residues long. The trim removed 2 bases at V and 11 bases at J, leaving 16 bases unmatched. The DNA for the CDR3 is TGTGCCACCAGCAGAACCCCTGGACAGGGGGCTCCCTGGGAGCAGTACTTC. Residues: CATSRTPGQGAPWEQYF.

This chain links TRBV7-2 with TRBJ1-6; no reliable D call. The CDR3 contains 15 residues. Germline V gene data show CDR1 as SGHTA and CDR2 as FQGNSA. The V end was cut by 3 bases, the J end by 9 bases, with 15 bases between. The DNA of the CDR3 is TGTGCCAGCAGCTTGGACTGGGGTACGGGTTCACCCCTCCACTTT. Protein product: CASSLDWGTGSPLHF.

Only a few counts were recorded for this clonotype. This chain links TRBV18 with TRBJ1-4; TRBD1 aligns across 7 bases. CDR1 and CDR2 from the germline V gene are KGHSH and LQKENI. CDR3 length equals 16 residues. Trimming removed 1 base from V and 3 bases from J; junction bases left unmatched: 5. The CDR3 sequence is CASSPLTGTANEKLFF. DNA of the CDR3: TGTGCCAGCTCACCACTTACCGGGACAGCTAATGAAAAACTGTTTTTT.